The next 30 T cell receptor beta chains were all read from a single sample in a study of CD4 T cells in relation to SARS-CoV-2 and coronaviruses. Data came from immunoSEQ multiplex PCR; TCRdb stores just in-frame clones and leaves some out. The table shows about 20,000 clones, with 72% occurring only once. These TCRs' antigens remain unknown. CD4+ T cells from unexposed donors were obtained before the COVID-19 pandemic (2011-2018). After roughly ten days of culture, CD4+ T cells were isolated. The sample consisted of CD4+ T cells from PBMCs, cultured in vitro. These receptor sequences come from a human donor in good health.

The genes are TRBV2 and TRBJ1-2, with D possibly being TRBD1 (5 bases). Per germline, CDR1 SNHLY and CDR2 FYNNEI. The CDR3 totals 13 residues. Trimming removed 8 bases at V and 10 bases at J, with 20 bases between. Written as DNA, the CDR3 is TGTGCCAGCGGCCTCGAGGTTAGAGGGGACTACACCTTC. Translated: CASGLEVRGDYTF.

This clone turned up a few times. The chain carries TRBV25-1 and TRBJ2-4; 7 bases line up with TRBD2. The CDR3 sequence is 18 residues long. Unmatched junction bases numbered 14, after V lost 6 bases and J lost 0 bases. The V gene's germline CDR1 is MGHDK and CDR2 SYGVNS. This chain's CDR3 is CASSSKTRGERAKNIQYF. In DNA, the CDR3 is TGTGCCAGCAGCTCTAAGACCCGGGGGGAGCGAGCCAAAAACATTCAGTACTTC.

The V and J genes are TRBV5-6 and TRBJ2-1; TRBD2 matches 9 bases. This CDR3 has 14 amino acids. Trimming at V came to 2 bases and at J to 6 bases, leaving 3 bases not matched to a gene. Germline V lookup: CDR1 SGHDT, CDR2 YYEEEE. CDR3 in amino acids: CASSFVAGVNEQFF. Written as DNA, the CDR3 is TGTGCCAGCAGCTTCGTAGCGGGAGTCAATGAGCAGTTCTTC.

The rearrangement joins TRBV5-8 to TRBJ1-5, with 12 bases fitting TRBD1. Germline V gene lookup returns CDR1 SGHTS and CDR2 YDEGEE. This CDR3 has 19 amino acids. The V segment lost 2 bases and the J segment 0 bases; nucleotides outside the gene matches: 9. The CDR3 reads CASSFTGTGGYYSNQPQHF. In nucleotides, the CDR3 is TGTGCCAGCAGCTTTACCGGGACAGGGGGCTACTATAGCAATCAGCCCCAGCATTTT.

The chain carries TRBV4-1 and TRBJ1-1, with a tentative D call TRBD1 (6 bases). The length of the CDR3 is 15 residues. Looked up from germline, CDR1 is MGHRA and CDR2 is YSYEKL. Trimming stripped 3 bases from V and 3 bases from J, with 14 bases between. The CDR3: CASSQLGHRDTEAFF. CDR3 in DNA: TGCGCCAGCAGCCAGCTGGGACACAGGGACACTGAAGCTTTCTTT.

V is TRBV6-5 and J is TRBJ1-5; 8 bases map to TRBD1. The germline CDR1 and CDR2 sequences are MNHEY and SVGAGI. After removal of 5 bases from V and 0 bases from J, the junction contained 3 bases not matched to a gene. This CDR3 spans 15 amino acids. The DNA for the CDR3 is TGTGCCAGCAGTCCAGACAGGGGTAGCAATCAGCCCCAGCATTTT. Amino acid sequence: CASSPDRGSNQPQHF.

The chain combines TRBV9 with TRBJ2-2; D is ambiguous. The CDR3 has 13 amino acids. With 4 bases removed from V and 4 bases from J, the gap between germline ends came to 8 bases. Germline CDR1 SGDLS, CDR2 YYNGEE. The CDR3 loop is CASSRYGTGELFF. In DNA, the CDR3 is TGTGCCAGCAGCCGGTATGGCACCGGGGAGCTGTTTTTT.

J is TRBJ2-2 and V is TRBV5-1; D gene uncertain. The V end lost 2 bases, the J end lost 3 bases, and 11 bases lay between the germline ends. Germline CDR1 SGHRS, CDR2 YFSETQ. CDR3 size: 15 residues. The CDR3 region has the DNA TGCGCCAGCAGCTTAAGCCATTCGGACACCGGGGAGCTGTTTTTT. This encodes CASSLSHSDTGELFF. Filled out from reference TRBV5-1 and TRBJ2-2, the complete variable domain reads KAGVTQTPRYLIKTRGQQVTLSCSPISGHRSVSWYQQTPGQGLQFLFEYFSETQRNKGNFPGRFSGRQFSNSRSEMNVSTLELGDSALYLCASSLSHSDTGELFFGEGSRLTVL.

This clone was observed once. The genes are TRBV5-1 and TRBJ2-5, with 9 bases that match TRBD2. There are 15 residues in the CDR3. V shed 4 bases, J shed 2 bases, and the junction held 6 bases outside the gene matches. Per the germline V gene, CDR1 is SGHRS and CDR2 is YFSETQ. CDR3 DNA sequence: TGCGCCAGCAGCCCGGGACTAGCAGGTCAAGAGACCCAGTACTTC. Residues: CASSPGLAGQETQYF.

The J gene is TRBJ2-7, the V gene TRBV6-2 or TRBV6-3; D gene unclear. From germline, CDR1 is MNHEY and CDR2 SVGEGT. The V gene lost 1 base and the J gene lost 3 bases, with 7 bases spanning the gap. CDR3 length: 13 residues. CDR3 coding DNA: TGTGCCAGCAGTTACTTCGCCGGCTACGAGCAGTACTTC. Its translation is CASSYFAGYEQYF.

The chain combines TRBV6-2 or TRBV6-3 with TRBJ2-5; tentative D call: TRBD1 (5 bases). Between the trimmed V and J ends, which lost 6 bases and 1 base, there was a span of 12 bases. Germline V gene data show CDR1 as MNHEY and CDR2 as SVGEGT. The CDR3 runs 14 residues. The CDR3 is CASSSWGSQETQYF. CDR3 in DNA: TGTGCCAGCAGCTCTTGGGGCAGCCAAGAGACCCAGTACTTC.

The table lists this clone with a count of one. Here the CDR3 DNA reads TGCAGCGTTCAATTCGGGACAGGGTCTGGCTACACCTTC. Translating it yields CSVQFGTGSGYTF. V gene TRBV29-1 combines with J gene TRBJ1-2; TRBD1 matches 9 bases. The germline V gene has CDR1 SQVTM and CDR2 ANQGSEA. The CDR3 runs to 13 residues. The junction had 8 bases not matched to a gene; V was cut back by 5 bases and J by 7 bases.

V and J are TRBV2 and TRBJ1-1; 9 nucleotides agree with TRBD1. Looked up from germline, CDR1 is SNHLY and CDR2 is FYNNEI. This CDR3 has 14 amino acids. The trim removed 6 bases at V and 5 bases at J, leaving 7 bases unmatched. This chain's CDR3 is CASSPGTGSTEAFF. The CDR3 bases are TGTGCCAGCAGCCCCGGGACAGGGTCGACTGAAGCTTTCTTT.

The genes are TRBV4-3 and TRBJ1-5; D remains ambiguous. Trimming left V 0 bases short and J 6 bases short, with 6 bases between. CDR1 and CDR2 from the germline V gene are LGHNA and YSLEER. This CDR3 contains 13 residues. Here the CDR3 DNA reads TGCGCCAGCAGCCAAGATGTAGGTCAGCCCCAGCATTTT. Protein: CASSQDVGQPQHF.

This clone has only a few counts. CDR3 in amino acids: CASSRRQGTYEQYF. CDR3 coding DNA: TGCGCCAGCAGCAGACGACAGGGGACTTACGAGCAGTACTTC. The gene calls are TRBV4-3 and TRBJ2-7, with 8 positions matching TRBD1. CDR1 and CDR2 from the germline V gene are LGHNA and YSLEER. CDR3 length equals 14 residues. With 5 bases clipped from V and 4 bases from J, the junction kept 7 bases outside the gene matches.

This clone was seen only once. This sequence joins TRBV27 and TRBJ2-3, with TRBD1 identical over 9 bases. Looked up from germline, CDR1 is MNHEY and CDR2 is SMNVEV (reference sequence). With 1 base clipped from V and 4 bases from J, the junction kept 0 bases outside the gene matches. The CDR3 consists of 14 residues. CDR3 coding DNA: TGTGCCAGCAGTTTATGGACAGGGGCAGATACGCAGTATTTT. It is translated as CASSLWTGADTQYF.

The gene calls are TRBV7-2 and TRBJ2-1, with D possibly matching TRBD2 (6 bases). This CDR3 spans 14 amino acids. The germline V and J ends were trimmed by 3 bases and 7 bases, with 13 bases remaining between them. The germline gives CDR1 SGHTA, CDR2 FQGNSA. The DNA of the CDR3 is TGTGCCAGCAGCTTGGGGGACTGGAAGAATGAGCAGTTCTTC. It codes for CASSLGDWKNEQFF.

The V and J genes are TRBV5-5 and TRBJ1-5; D is ambiguous. Trimming removed 3 bases at V and 4 bases at J, with 17 bases between. The CDR3 runs 16 residues. CDR1 SGHKS and CDR2 YYEKEE come from the germline V gene (reference sequence). The CDR3 nucleotides read TGTGCCAGCAGCTCCCAGTCGGGTCCGGGGAATCAGCCCCAGCATTTT. This sequence encodes CASSSQSGPGNQPQHF. The full variable domain, its missing parts supplied by reference TRBV5-5 and TRBJ1-5, is DAGVTQSPTHLIKTRGQQVTLRCSPISGHKSVSWYQQVLGQGPQFIFQYYEKEERGRGNFPDRFSARQFPNYSSELNVNALLLGDSALYLCASSSQSGPGNQPQHFGDGTRLSIL.

J is TRBJ1-5 and V is TRBV18; 8 positions agree with TRBD1. CDR1 KGHSH and CDR2 LQKENI come from the germline V gene. The CDR3 extends over 18 amino acids. Trimming took 3 bases from V and 0 from J; bases not matched to a gene: 10. In DNA, the CDR3 is TGTGCCAGCTCACCCGGACAGGGTTCCTTCTATAGCAATCAGCCCCAGCATTTT. Translation: CASSPGQGSFYSNQPQHF.

V is TRBV5-4 and J is TRBJ2-7; 10 bases fit TRBD2. The junction had 1 base not matched to a gene; V was cut back by 3 bases and J by 1 base. Germline V CDR1 and CDR2: SGHNT, YYREEE (reference sequence). This CDR3 spans 14 amino acids. CDR3 amino acids: CASSSAGGSYEQYF. CDR3 DNA: TGTGCCAGCAGCTCAGCGGGGGGGTCCTACGAGCAGTACTTC.

The CDR3: CASSRGLGANYGYTF. The CDR3 region has the DNA TGTGCCAGTAGTCGAGGGTTGGGGGCTAACTATGGCTACACCTTC. This chain uses TRBV19 with TRBJ1-2; TRBD1 might be the D (5 bases). Germline-derived CDR1 and CDR2 are LNHDA and SQIVND (reference sequence). The V and J ends lost 5 bases and 0 bases respectively, with 13 bases between them. The CDR3 totals 15 residues.

This chain links TRBV7-9 with TRBJ1-4; D is possibly TRBD1 (5 bases). V was trimmed by 6 bases and J by 7 bases, leaving 21 bases between them. Germline V gives CDR1 SEHNR, CDR2 FQNEAQ (reference sequence). This CDR3 spans 16 amino acids. The CDR3 spells CASSPTSGANFEKLFF. As DNA, the CDR3 is TGTGCCAGCAGTCCCACCAGTGGGGCCAACTTTGAAAAACTGTTTTTT.

The chain couples TRBV6-5 to TRBJ1-5, with a tentative D call TRBD1 (5 bases). This CDR3 has 14 amino acids. Trimming removed 6 bases at V and 2 bases at J, with 11 bases between. Germline values: CDR1 MNHEY, CDR2 SVGAGI. The CDR3 loop reads CASSLGGGNQPQHF. The CDR3 region has the DNA TGTGCCAGCAGCTTGGGGGGAGGCAATCAGCCCCAGCATTTT.

The chain is built from TRBV6-2 or TRBV6-3 and TRBJ2-1; TRBD2 aligns across 14 bases. Trimming at V came to 5 bases and at J to 14 bases, leaving 5 bases not matched to a gene. Germline CDR1 and CDR2: MNHEY and SVGEGT. The CDR3 sequence is 13 residues long. CDR3 residues: CASSRLAGGPKFF. DNA of the CDR3: TGTGCCAGCAGTAGACTAGCGGGGGGGCCGAAGTTCTTC.

This clone was counted between two and nine times. V gene TRBV11-2 combines with J gene TRBJ2-7; tentatively, D is TRBD1 or TRBD2 (5 bases each). Trimming cost V 5 bases and J 5 bases, with 16 bases left between them. The CDR3 sequence is 14 residues long. Germline assignment: CDR1 SGHAT and CDR2 FQNNGV. The CDR3 is CASSLRDRGDEQYF. The CDR3 region has the DNA TGTGCCAGCAGCCTCCGGGACCGAGGCGACGAGCAGTACTTC.

This clone came up once. V gene TRBV29-1 combines with J gene TRBJ2-3; 7 positions agree with TRBD1. This CDR3 has 13 amino acids. With V trimmed by 5 bases and J by 1 base, 3 bases remained unmatched. CDR1 is SQVTM and CDR2 is ANQGSEA in the germline V gene. The CDR3 spells CSVHGQGTDTQYF. CDR3 in DNA: TGCAGCGTTCATGGACAGGGCACAGATACGCAGTATTTT.

V usage is TRBV5-1 and J usage is TRBJ2-5; D is undetermined. Germline values: CDR1 SGHRS, CDR2 YFSETQ. The CDR3 contains 14 residues. The V gene lost 3 bases and the J gene lost 0 bases, with 9 bases spanning the gap. CDR3 nucleotide sequence: TGCGCCAGCAGCTGGAACACAGACCAAGAGACCCAGTACTTC. Its protein product is CASSWNTDQETQYF.

The rearrangement joins TRBV6-1 to TRBJ2-7; 7 positions match TRBD2. With V trimmed by 0 bases and J by 5 bases, 10 bases remained unmatched. Germline-derived CDR1 and CDR2 are MNHNS and SASEGT. The CDR3 extends over 16 amino acids. CDR3 sequence reads: CASSEALGGGSHEQYF. In DNA form, the CDR3 reads TGTGCCAGCAGTGAAGCGCTGGGGGGAGGGAGCCACGAGCAGTACTTC.

J is TRBJ2-7 and V is TRBV5-6; 9 bases line up with TRBD2. The germline CDR1 and CDR2 sequences are SGHDT and YYEEEE. The length of the CDR3 is 13 residues. V shed 2 bases and J 7 bases; nucleotides not matched to a gene: 4. CDR3 loop: CASSFSGSREQYF. CDR3 nucleotide sequence: TGTGCCAGCAGCTTTAGCGGGAGTCGAGAGCAGTACTTC.

In its sample, this clone was seen once. This chain uses TRBV25-1 with TRBJ1-2; 8 nucleotides align to TRBD1. Trimming at V came to 3 bases and at J to 2 bases, leaving 8 bases not matched to a gene. CDR3 length: 16 residues. CDR1 and CDR2 (germline): MGHDK, SYGVNS. The DNA of the CDR3 is TGTGCCAGCAGTGACTGGACAGGGCGGGAGAACTATGGCTACACCTTC. It codes for CASSDWTGRENYGYTF.